This T cell receptor beta chain was sequenced during a study of blood T cells in healthy people across ages. The study, taken as a whole, reports: Per million T cells, the diversity of TCR beta decreased roughly linearly as age advanced.

This clonotype turned up a few times. What it recognizes is unknown. The germline gives CDR1 MGHDK, CDR2 SYGVNS. The CDR3 has 13 residues. A J-beta primer mix and a sample-barcoded 5' primer were used in a second PCR of about 7 to 12 cycles. Every cDNA molecule bore a tag from a template-switch adaptor containing 12 random nucleotides. Individual samples furnished no less than 2.5 million CDR3-containing paired-end reads apiece. TCRdb reprocessed the 5' RACE reads via MiXCR and lists one record per CDR3 protein. There are some 710,000 distinct CDR3 sequences in the sample; about 20% occur only once, and 20% to 25% lies in the top ten.

The V call is TRBV25-1, the J call TRBJ2-3; D gene uncertain. The end of the DNA aligns better with TRBJ1-5, so the J call may be wrong. This receptor was taken from a man in his 70s in good health. Source material: blood. DNA for the CDR3: TGTGCCAGCAGACTAGCGGGCACAGATACGCAGCATTTT. It encodes CASRLAGTDTQHF.